The 7 T cell receptor beta chains below come from one sample, sequenced in a study of memory CD4+ T cells and cytomegalovirus serostatus. Clones were sequenced by immunoSEQ multiplex PCR, and TCRdb holds only the in-frame ones, with some missing. Found here are over 35,000 clones, 75% to 85% of them singletons; the top ten hold around 0.94%. The sort gate was single viable CD3+CD4+CD8-CD45RO+ cells for memory CD4+ T cells. The sequencing input was memory CD4+ T cells from blood. These receptors originate from an adult in good health and CMV-seronegative.

The chain is built from TRBV6-1 and TRBJ1-2; D remains unclear. The V gene lost 1 base and the J gene lost 0 bases, with 9 bases spanning the gap. This CDR3 comprises 15 residues. Looked up from germline, CDR1 is MNHNS and CDR2 is SASEGT. CDR3 DNA: TGTGCCAGCAGTGAAGGCAGGAACTCTAACTATGGCTACACCTTC. Encoded protein: CASSEGRNSNYGYTF.

The rearrangement links TRBV7-2 to TRBJ2-5; tentatively, D is TRBD1 or TRBD2 (6 bases each). Trimming stripped 1 base from V and 2 bases from J, with 11 bases between. The CDR3 runs 15 residues. Germline V gene sequence: CDR1 SGHTA, CDR2 FQGNSA. The CDR3 spells CASSLVRGPQETQYF. Written as DNA, the CDR3 is TGTGCCAGCAGCTTAGTACGGGGGCCTCAAGAGACCCAGTACTTC.

This chain uses TRBV28 with TRBJ1-3; a weak D match, TRBD1 (6 bases). CDR1 and CDR2 (germline): MDHEN, SYDVKM. Trimming left V 8 bases short and J 1 base short, with 21 bases between. CDR3 size: 17 residues. The CDR3 is CASQRPLVRGSGNTIYF. The CDR3 DNA follows: TGTGCCAGCCAAAGGCCGCTTGTCAGGGGATCTGGAAACACCATATATTTT.

This sequence joins TRBV28 and TRBJ2-2; 9 bases are shared with TRBD2. The CDR3 has 18 amino acids. Per germline, CDR1 MDHEN and CDR2 SYDVKM. With 3 bases clipped from V and 3 bases from J, the junction kept 11 bases outside the gene matches. This chain's CDR3 is CASSFGPRLAGHTGELFF. In DNA, the CDR3 is TGTGCCAGCAGTTTCGGGCCTAGGCTAGCGGGGCACACCGGGGAGCTGTTTTTT.

This CDR3 reads CASSLASRVAYEQYF. In DNA form, the CDR3 reads TGTGCCAGCAGCTTAGCGTCCAGGGTCGCGTACGAGCAGTACTTC. V gene TRBV7-8 combines with J gene TRBJ2-5, with D maybe TRBD1 (5 bases). The J call may not be correct, given that the DNA end is closer to TRBJ2-7. Germline CDR1 reads SGHVS; CDR2 reads FQNEAQ. The CDR3 contains 15 residues.

This clone was counted between two and nine times. The chain is built from TRBV7-2 and TRBJ2-1; D not resolved. Germline-derived CDR1 and CDR2 are SGHTA and FQGNSA. V lost 1 base to trimming and J lost 0 bases, with 10 bases between them. The CDR3 totals 16 residues. The CDR3 bases are TGTGCCAGCAGCTTAGGTCCCACGAGCTCCTACAATGAGCAGTTCTTC. It encodes CASSLGPTSSYNEQFF.

The rearrangement links TRBV9 to TRBJ2-6, with a weak D call TRBD2 (5 bases). With 4 bases removed from V and 1 base from J, the gap between germline ends came to 12 bases. The CDR3 is 16 residues long. Germline V lookup: CDR1 SGDLS, CDR2 YYNGEE. The CDR3 region is CASSPPPGSGANVLTF. CDR3 DNA: TGTGCCAGCAGCCCCCCGCCGGGATCTGGGGCCAACGTCCTGACTTTC.